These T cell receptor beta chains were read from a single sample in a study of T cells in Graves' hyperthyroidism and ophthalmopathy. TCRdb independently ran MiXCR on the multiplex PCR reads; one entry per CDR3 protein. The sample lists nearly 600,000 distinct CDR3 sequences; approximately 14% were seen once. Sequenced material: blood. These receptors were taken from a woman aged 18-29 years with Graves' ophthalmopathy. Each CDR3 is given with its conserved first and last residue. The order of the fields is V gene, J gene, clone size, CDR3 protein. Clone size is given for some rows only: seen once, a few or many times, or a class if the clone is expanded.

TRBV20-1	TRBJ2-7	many	CSASRDSSYEQYF
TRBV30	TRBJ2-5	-	CAWSPGVPTYF
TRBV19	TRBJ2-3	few	CASSPRTALGTDTQYF
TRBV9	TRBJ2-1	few	CASSVEGQANNEQFF
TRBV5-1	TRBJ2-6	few	CASSNRDRGSGANVLTF
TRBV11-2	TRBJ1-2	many	CASSPRREGGYTF
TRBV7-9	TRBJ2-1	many	CASSLAILAGLHNEQFF
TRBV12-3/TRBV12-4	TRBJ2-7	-	CASSFSTGLYEQYF
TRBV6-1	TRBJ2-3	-	CASSNAGGSTDTQYF
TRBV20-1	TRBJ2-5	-	CSAGRIGQGLETQYF
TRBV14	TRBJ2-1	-	CASSQVQAPTILGEQFF
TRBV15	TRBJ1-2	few	CATSRVGGAHYGYTF
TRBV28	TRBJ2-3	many	CASSDGHSSTDTQYF
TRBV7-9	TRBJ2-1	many	CASSLKQGSADEQFF
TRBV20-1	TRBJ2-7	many	CSARGGVMYEQYF
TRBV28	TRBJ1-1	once	CASSLLMGGGTEAFF
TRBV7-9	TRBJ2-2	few	CASSSKGWGSTGELFF
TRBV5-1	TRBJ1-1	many	CASSGLPNTEAFF
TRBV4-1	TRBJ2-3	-	CASSQEAGSTDTQYF
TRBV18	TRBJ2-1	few	CASSPRREPGYNEQFF
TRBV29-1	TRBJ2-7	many	CSVLGLAGGPYEQYF
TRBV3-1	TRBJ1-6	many	CASSLSTGTLHF
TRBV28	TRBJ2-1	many	CASSPTLQGNEQFF
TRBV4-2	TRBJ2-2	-	CASSQEGLAGGSTGELFF
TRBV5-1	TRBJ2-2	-	CASSFGLEELTGELFF
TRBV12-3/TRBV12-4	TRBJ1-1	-	CASSARQGGSTEAFF
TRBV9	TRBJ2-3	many	CASSGGTLTDTQYF
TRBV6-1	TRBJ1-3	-	CASRAHRGRFLFSTGNTIYF
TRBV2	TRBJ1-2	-	CASRSGTGGASYGYTF
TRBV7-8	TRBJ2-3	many	CASSLYPSSADTQYF
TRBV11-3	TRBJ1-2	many	CASSLDVWGSNYGYTF
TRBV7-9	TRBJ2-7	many	CASSKGLAGSGQYF
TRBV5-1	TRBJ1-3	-	CASSLDPSGNTIYF
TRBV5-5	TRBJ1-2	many	CASSNSWGSDGYTF
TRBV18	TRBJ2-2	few	CASSPLTSNTGELFF
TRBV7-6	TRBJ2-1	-	CASSLGREASAFF
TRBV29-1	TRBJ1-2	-	CSVDLQGLYGYTF